A single sample gave rise to the 21 T cell receptor beta chains below, sequenced in a study of tumor and adjacent non-tumor tissue in lung cancer. TCRbeta libraries were built with three rounds of nested PCR, modified from ARM-PCR. MiXCR, applied by TCRdb to the multiplex PCR reads, yields one record per CDR3 protein. The sample shows about 50,000 distinct CDR3 sequences, around two thirds of them seen only once. RNA was extracted from bulk tissue without any cell sorting. The normal lung tissue was taken more than 3 cm from the tumor edge. The source material was distant non-tumor lung tissue. These receptors were obtained from a woman aged 55-70 years with non-small cell lung cancer.

Concerning this clonotype: Possible read error: a much larger clone is one base away. J is TRBJ1-5 and V is TRBV5-1; a weak D match, TRBD1 (5 bases). Trimming removed 6 bases from V and 6 bases from J, with 13 bases in between. The CDR3 runs to 13 residues. CDR1 and CDR2 from the germline V gene are SGHRS and YFSETQ. For the CDR3, the DNA is TGCGCCAGCAACCGGGAGGGGAGTCAGCCCCAGCATTTT. Translated, it gives CASNREGSQPQHF.

As concerns this clonotype: This is likely a read error, given that the CDR3 carries no conserved phenylalanine or tryptophan at its end. The V gene is TRBV29-1, the J gene TRBJ1-1, with no clear D. V gave up 4 bases and J gave up 4 bases, with 16 bases separating them. This CDR3 has 14 residues. Germline V gives CDR1 SQVTM, CDR2 ANQGSEA. The CDR3 region has the DNA TGCAGCGTTGCCTTGTCACATGTGGCCACTGAAGCTTTCATT. It is translated as CSVALSHVATEAFI.

As to this clonotype: Germline is not matched at one junction end, which may reflect a read error. The chain has TRBV29-1 and TRBJ1-4, with no clear D. CDR1 and CDR2 (germline): SQVTM, ANQGSEA. The CDR3 contains 11 residues. CDR3 in DNA: TGCAGAGTTGGGGTGAATGAAGAACTGTTTTTT. Its translation is CRVGVNEELFF. Filled out from reference TRBV29-1 and TRBJ1-4, the complete variable domain reads SAVISQKPSRDICQRGTSLTIQCQVDSQVTMMFWYRQQPGQSLTLIATANQGSEATYESGFVIDKFPISRPNLTFSTLTVSNMSPEDSSIYLCRVGVNEELFFGSGTQLSVL.

This clonotype was picked up a small number of times. This may be a read error: a much more frequent sequence differs by one nucleotide. This chain uses TRBV6-5 with TRBJ2-7; D not certain. The CDR3 runs to 13 residues. Germline CDR1 and CDR2: MNHEY and SVGAGI. The CDR3 loop is CTSTDTLSYEQYF. CDR3 coding DNA: TGTACCAGCACCGACACCCTCTCCTACGAGCAGTACTTC.

A remark on this clonotype: A junction boundary mismatches the germline segment, possibly from a read error. J is TRBJ2-6 and V is TRBV4-3; 7 positions match TRBD1. The CDR3 totals 19 residues. Germline CDR1 and CDR2: LGHNA and YSLEER. The CDR3: CASSQRTGERRSGANVMTF. The CDR3 bases are TGCGCCAGCAGCCAAAGAACAGGGGAACGTAGATCTGGGGCCAACGTCATGACTTTC.

The V gene is TRBV4-3, the J gene TRBJ1-3; D ambiguous. Germline V CDR1 and CDR2: LGHNA, YSLEER. The V and J ends lost 1 base and 9 bases respectively, with 16 bases between them. CDR3 length equals 15 residues. In DNA form, the CDR3 reads TGCGCCAGCAGCCAAGCATGGGGTTCCGTAAGCACCATATATTTT. This sequence encodes CASSQAWGSVSTIYF.

Notes on this clonotype: Germline and junction disagree at one end, which may indicate a read error. V gene TRBV12-5 combines with J gene TRBJ1-4, with 10 bases fitting TRBD1. CDR3 length equals 14 residues. Germline-derived CDR1 and CDR2 are LGHNT and FRNRAP. The CDR3 DNA reads TGTGCTAGCGTGACCGGGACAGGGGATGAAATACTGTTTTTT. Amino acid sequence: CASVTGTGDEILFF.

This clonotype was counted between two and nine times. This may arise from a read error, as a much more abundant clone is one base away. The CDR3 carries no conserved terminal phenylalanine or tryptophan, so it likely arises from a read error. The V call is TRBV10-2, the J call TRBJ1-1, with no clear D. CDR1 is WSHSY, CDR2 SAAADI, per germline. The CDR3 has 14 amino acids. V shed 9 bases and J shed 1 base, with 15 bases lying between them. This CDR3 reads CASESGRANTEAFS. The CDR3, as DNA: TGCGCCAGTGAGTCCGGGAGGGCGAACACTGAAGCTTTCTCT.

This clonotype was seen once. The junction departs from the called germline gene at one end, perhaps through a read error. This sequence joins TRBV6-2 or TRBV6-3 and TRBJ2-3; maybe TRBD1 (6 bases). Germline values: CDR1 MNHEY, CDR2 SVGEGT. The CDR3 has 15 residues. The CDR3 nucleotides are TGTCCCAGCAGTCCGGACGAGGGGGTGGCAGATACGCAATATTTT. This gives the protein CPSSPDEGVADTQYF.

About this clonotype itself: Its ends do not fully match the called genes, so a read error is possible. The chain recombines TRBV11-3 with TRBJ2-5; 7 nucleotides agree with TRBD2. The CDR3 extends over 16 amino acids. Germline V gives CDR1 SGHNT, CDR2 YENEEA. CDR3 DNA sequence: TGTGCCAGCAGCTTGAGGCCGGGCCCAGGGAGGGAGACCCGGTACTTC. Its translation: CASSLRPGPGRETRYF.

Of note for this clonotype: This clone may be a read error of a much larger clone one base away. The rearrangement links TRBV25-1 to TRBJ2-1, with TRBD2 matching over 10 bases. V gave up 7 bases and J gave up 11 bases; unmatched junction bases: 14. This CDR3 is built from 15 residues. Germline V CDR1 and CDR2: MGHDK, SYGVNS. The CDR3 DNA reads as TGTGCCAGCATTCCCCCTAGCGGGGGTATACGGAAGCAGTTCTTC. Residues: CASIPPSGGIRKQFF. Full variable domain (rest looked up from reference TRBV25-1 and TRBJ2-1): EADIYQTPRYLVIGTGKKITLECSQTMGHDKMYWYQQDPGMELHLIHYSYGVNSTEKGDLSSESTVSRIRTEHFPLTLESARPSHTSQYLCASIPPSGGIRKQFFGPGTRLTVL.

Comments on this clonotype: A much bigger clone sits one base away, suggesting this may be a read error. The chain combines TRBV11-2 with TRBJ2-4; 9 bases line up with TRBD2. The CDR3 has 17 amino acids. The germline V gene encodes CDR1 SGHAT and CDR2 FQNNGV. In DNA form, the CDR3 reads TGTGTCAGCAGCTTAGATTCTAGCGGGATAGCCAAAAACATTCAGTACTTC. Translating it yields CVSSLDSSGIAKNIQYF.

This clonotype was picked up many times. The chain is built from TRBV20-1 and TRBJ1-2, with a weak D call TRBD1 (6 bases). This CDR3 has 12 residues. The V end was cut by 6 bases, the J end by 8 bases, with 16 bases between. Germline V gene lookup returns CDR1 DFQATT and CDR2 SNEGSKA (reference sequence). CDR3 nucleotide sequence: TGCAGTGCCGGGGGCGGTGGGGAGGGCTACACCTTC. Amino acids: CSAGGGGEGYTF.

On this clonotype itself: A read error may produce the germline difference seen at one junction end. This chain joins TRBV6-2 or TRBV6-3 and TRBJ2-6; D might be TRBD1 (5 bases). The CDR3 contains 15 residues. Germline CDR1 and CDR2: MNHEY and SVGEGT. The CDR3 here is CTSSYSPSGADVLTF. CDR3 DNA: TGTACCAGCAGTTACTCGCCCTCTGGGGCCGACGTCCTGACTTTC.

This clonotype was seen more than once but under ten times. V and J are TRBV2 and TRBJ1-6, with 8 bases aligning to TRBD1. This CDR3 spans 19 amino acids. With 3 bases clipped from V and 0 bases from J, the junction kept 10 bases outside the gene matches. The germline V gene has CDR1 SNHLY and CDR2 FYNNEI. The CDR3, as DNA: TGTGCCAGCAGTGACCGTAGAGGACAGGGCAGCTCCTATAATTCACCCCTCCACTTT. This sequence encodes CASSDRRGQGSSYNSPLHF. Complete variable domain (other parts from reference TRBV2 and TRBJ1-6): EPEVTQTPSHQVTQMGQEVILRCVPISNHLYFYWYRQILGQKVEFLVSFYNNEISEKSEIFDDQFSVERPDGSNFTLKIRSTKLEDSAMYFCASSDRRGQGSSYNSPLHFGNGTRLTVT.

As regards this clonotype: Just one base apart from a much larger clone, this may be a read error. The genes are TRBV28 and TRBJ1-2, with D possibly matching TRBD1 (6 bases). CDR1 is MDHEN and CDR2 is SYDVKM in the germline V gene. The CDR3 covers 15 residues. DNA of the CDR3: TGTGCCATCAGTGTGGACAGCTCAGCTAACTATGGCTACACCTTC. Amino acids: CAISVDSSANYGYTF.

To note about this clonotype: An end of the junction differs from the germline gene, which may be a read error. This chain connects TRBV28 to TRBJ1-1; D uncertain. CDR1 is MDHEN, CDR2 SYDVKM, per germline. This CDR3 contains 15 residues. The CDR3 bases are TGTGCCAGCGGTTTGTTGGCTCCTACCTACACTGAAGCTTTCTTT. Translation: CASGLLAPTYTEAFF. Using reference TRBV28 and TRBJ1-1 for the parts outside the CDR3, the full variable domain is DVKVTQSSRYLVKRTGEKVFLECVQDMDHENMFWYRQDPGLGLRLIYFSYDVKMKEKGDIPEGYSVSREKKERFSLILESASTNQTSMYLCASGLLAPTYTEAFFGQGTRLTVV.

This clonotype was observed once. V is TRBV4-3 and J is TRBJ1-5, with unresolved D. The germline V gene has CDR1 LGHNA and CDR2 YSLEER. Trimming took off 4 bases at V and 11 bases at J, with 15 bases between the two ends. The CDR3 contains 13 residues. The CDR3 loop is CASSLSRIQSQHF. CDR3 bases: TGCGCCAGCAGCCTGTCCCGGATACAGTCCCAGCATTTT.

The rearrangement uses TRBV29-1 and TRBJ1-1; a weak D match, TRBD1 (6 bases). V dropped 6 bases and J dropped 2 bases, with 16 bases sitting between them. Germline V gene sequence: CDR1 SQVTM, CDR2 ANQGSEA. CDR3 length: 14 residues. The CDR3 DNA reads TGCAGCGTCGCCGGGGCAGGGGCCAACACTGAAGCTTTCTTT. This encodes CSVAGAGANTEAFF.

The rearrangement links TRBV1 to TRBJ2-7; the table calls TRBD2, which could not be checked here. TRBV1 is marked as a pseudogene. CDR3 length: 15 amino acids. The DNA for the CDR3 is TGCACAGCAGCCAAGTCGGCTAGAGATACCTACGAGCAGTACTTC. Translated: CTAAKSARDTYEQYF.

In the case of this clonotype: The conserved final phenylalanine or tryptophan is absent from the CDR3, which likely points to a read error. The V call is TRBV11-2, the J call TRBJ2-2; D might be TRBD1 (7 bases). CDR1 and CDR2 (germline): SGHAT, FQNNGV. V lost 4 bases to trimming and J lost 1 base, with 16 bases between them. The CDR3 is 17 residues long. The CDR3 DNA reads TGTGCCAGCAGCTATCCCCAGGGGGGACGGAACACCGGGGAGCTGTTTATT. Residues: CASSYPQGGRNTGELFI.